This entry features one TCR beta chain sequence. This specimen comes from a study of blood T cell repertoires in COVID-19. In the study overall: Samples of COVID-19 (acute and convalescent) were obtained from the United States, Italy and Spain. T cells, B-cell-depleted T cells, or PBMCs provided the cDNA or gDNA that served as material.

Clinical history reported by participants formed the basis on which cohorts were assigned. The CDR3 runs 14 residues. V was clipped by 0 bases and J by 0 bases, with 6 bases between them. From germline, CDR1 is SGHRS and CDR2 YFSETQ. Per the original methods: Estimation of nucleated cell counts relied on the amplification of reference gene primers. Produced via immunoSEQ multiplex PCR; TCRdb's table is partial and in-frame only. Clonal size and the V and J genes are those of that table, whereas D and trimming came from the DNA. The sample consists of 200,000 to 300,000 clones, about 87% of them appearing once.

J is TRBJ1-2 and V is TRBV5-1; D not certain. The TCR comes from a woman aged 40 to 50 with acute COVID-19. Sequencing was performed on PBMCs or T cells enriched from blood (not recorded which). CDR3 coding DNA: TGCGCCAGCAGCTTGGAGGGAGCTAACTATGGCTACACCTTC. Protein sequence: CASSLEGANYGYTF.